This T cell receptor (beta chain) was profiled in a study of metastatic and nonmetastatic thyroid tumors. Looking at the study overall: Repertoire comparison spanned blood and tumor or nodule tissue of malignant and benign thyroid patients.

This clone was counted ten times or more. The length of the CDR3 is 14 residues. Per germline, CDR1 KGHSY and CDR2 FQNENV. The trim removed 4 bases at V and 8 bases at J, leaving 10 bases unmatched. Each patient came to thyroid surgery without any prior treatment (of any kind). TCRdb re-clonotyped the PCR reads via MiXCR. The sample carries 20,000 to 25,000 clones, approximately 29% recorded once. The rearrangement links TRBV16 to TRBJ1-2; 7 bases are a match to TRBD1. The sequenced sample consisted of blood. This sequence was found in a female donor with papillary thyroid cancer or a benign thyroid nodule (not recorded which). Some clones in this sample may be carry-over from other donors' samples. The CDR3 DNA is TGTGCCAGCAGCCCTTCTCTGACAGGGTACGGCTACACCTTC. Translated, it gives CASSPSLTGYGYTF.